These 16 T cell receptor beta chains were all obtained from the same sample, sequenced in a study of pediatric ulcerative colitis. Libraries were prepared by immunoSEQ multiplex PCR; TCRdb keeps only in-frame clonotypes and omits some of them. The sample holds 36,000 or so clones, 73% seen once. The rectum was sampled with one to two pinch biopsies at colonoscopy. Source material: gut tissue. The source of these receptors is a boy aged 5-17 years with moderate ulcerative colitis.

The chain joins TRBV5-1 to TRBJ2-3; D is possibly TRBD1 (5 bases). This CDR3 has 16 residues. CDR1 and CDR2 from the germline V gene are SGHRS and YFSETQ. V was shortened by 0 bases and J by 2 bases, with 13 bases between the two germline ends. In DNA form, the CDR3 reads TGCGCCAGCAGCTTGGGTATCGACAGCTACACAGATACGCAGTATTTT. Protein product: CASSLGIDSYTDTQYF.

This rearrangement joins TRBV5-8 to TRBJ1-2, with D maybe TRBD1 (5 bases). Germline V gene lookup returns CDR1 SGHTS and CDR2 YDEGEE. The CDR3 loop spans 15 amino acids. Trimming left V 3 bases short and J 3 bases short, with 15 bases between. The CDR3: CASSWGGPRDYGYTF. For the CDR3, the DNA is TGTGCCAGCAGCTGGGGTGGACCCAGGGACTATGGCTACACCTTC.

This sequence joins TRBV12-2 and TRBJ1-4. TRBV12-2 is labeled a pseudogene. The length of the CDR3 is 18 residues. CDR3 nucleotides: TGTGCAAGTCGCTTAGAATTCTGGGGGGAACCTAATAATGAAAAACTGTTTTTT. It encodes CASRLEFWGEPNNEKLFF.

This sequence joins TRBV19 and TRBJ1-3; D call uncertain. The length of the CDR3 is 15 residues. The germline gives CDR1 LNHDA, CDR2 SQIVND (reference sequence). V lost 6 bases and J lost 0, with 12 bases in between. The CDR3 nucleotides are TGTGCCAGTAGCCGGACGGCCCACTCTGGAAACACCATATATTTT. Translating gives CASSRTAHSGNTIYF. Combining the CDR3 with reference TRBV19 and TRBJ1-3 gives the whole variable domain DGGITQSPKYLFRKEGQNVTLSCEQNLNHDAMYWYRQDPGQGLRLIYYSQIVNDFQKGDIAEGYSVSREKKESFPLTVTSAQKNPTAFYLCASSRTAHSGNTIYFGEGSWLTVV.

In this sample, this clone turned up a few times. This chain joins TRBV7-8 and TRBJ2-5, with 9 bases aligning to TRBD2. Germline CDR1 SGHVS, CDR2 FQNEAQ. The CDR3 extends over 16 amino acids. The junction had 12 bases not matched to a gene; V was cut back by 5 bases and J by 5 bases. The CDR3 reads CASSDRAGGVWETQYF. The DNA of the CDR3 is TGTGCCAGCAGCGACCGAGCGGGGGGTGTTTGGGAGACCCAGTACTTC.

In nucleotides, the CDR3 is TGCGCCAGCAGCCATGAACAGGGTGGCACTGAAGCTTTCTTT. Its protein is CASSHEQGGTEAFF. The J gene is TRBJ1-1, the V gene TRBV4-1; the D gene is possibly TRBD1 (6 bases). The V gene's germline CDR1 is MGHRA and CDR2 YSYEKL. There are 14 residues in the CDR3. V lost 3 bases and J 4 bases, leaving 12 bases between the germline ends.

This chain joins TRBV28 and TRBJ2-5; TRBD2 is a possible D gene (5 bases). Trimming cost V 5 bases and J 9 bases, with 13 bases left between them. Germline CDR1 MDHEN, CDR2 SYDVKM. The length of the CDR3 is 12 residues. The CDR3 region has the DNA TGTGCCAGCAGTGTGACTACAGTGGCCCAGTACTTC. Protein product: CASSVTTVAQYF.

J is TRBJ1-6 and V is TRBV7-2, with D perhaps TRBD1 (6 bases). V was shortened by 5 bases and J by 9 bases, with 14 bases between the two germline ends. The germline gives CDR1 SGHTA, CDR2 FQGNSA. This CDR3 is built from 14 residues. This chain's CDR3 is CASSAGARTSPLHF. Here the CDR3 DNA reads TGTGCCAGCAGCGCGGGGGCCCGGACTTCACCCCTCCACTTT. The full variable domain, in which reference TRBV7-2 and TRBJ1-6 provide the parts outside the CDR3, is GAGVSQSPSNKVTEKGKDVELRCDPISGHTALYWYRQSLGQGLEFLIYFQGNSAPDKSGLPSDRFSAERTGGSVSTLTIQRTQQEDSAVYLCASSAGARTSPLHFGNGTRLTVT.

This chain joins TRBV6-4 and TRBJ1-5; possible D gene TRBD1, 5 bases. This CDR3 has 15 residues. Germline V gene sequence: CDR1 MRHNA, CDR2 SNTAGT. V dropped 7 bases and J dropped 0 bases, with 13 bases sitting between them. CDR3 bases: TGTGCCAGCACCCCGACAGTGGATAGCAATCAGCCCCAGCATTTT. It codes for CASTPTVDSNQPQHF.

The chain is built from TRBV6-5 and TRBJ1-4; D possibly corresponds to TRBD1 (5 bases). This CDR3 has 15 residues. The germline V gene has CDR1 MNHEY and CDR2 SVGAGI. The V end lost 7 bases, the J end lost 8 bases, and 20 bases lay between the germline ends. DNA of the CDR3: TGTGCCAGCAAAAGCCCAAGTGGGGGTGTAGAAAAACTGTTTTTT. Translating gives CASKSPSGGVEKLFF.

This clone was observed once. V is TRBV28 and J is TRBJ1-2; D remains unclear. Per the germline V gene, CDR1 is MDHEN and CDR2 is SYDVKM. This CDR3 comprises 15 residues. V dropped 6 bases and J dropped 0 bases, with 14 bases sitting between them. For the CDR3, the DNA is TGTGCCAGCAGGCTGCTGGGTCAGGCTAACTATGGCTACACCTTC. It encodes CASRLLGQANYGYTF.

V gene TRBV9 combines with J gene TRBJ2-1; TRBD2 agrees at 12 bases. Germline V gene lookup returns CDR1 SGDLS and CDR2 YYNGEE. V was pared by 3 bases and J by 7 bases, with 11 bases of the junction left unmatched. The CDR3 has 17 amino acids. The CDR3 DNA is TGTGCCAGCAGCGCGGACCCTAGCGGGGGGGCCGAGAATGAGCAGTTCTTC. Protein product: CASSADPSGGAENEQFF.

This clone showed up just a few times. This chain links TRBV20-1 with TRBJ1-2; D remains unclear. Germline assignment: CDR1 DFQATT and CDR2 SNEGSKA (reference sequence). The CDR3 totals 11 residues. Trimming stripped 4 bases from V and 6 bases from J, with 9 bases between. CDR3 region: CSATDRNGYTF. The CDR3 bases are TGCAGTGCTACGGACCGCAATGGCTACACCTTC.

The chain uses TRBV4-2 and TRBJ2-7, with 9 bases fitting TRBD2. The trim removed 0 bases at V and 0 bases at J, leaving 6 bases unmatched. Germline V gene data show CDR1 as LGHNA and CDR2 as YNFKEQ. CDR3 size: 17 residues. CDR3 amino acids: CASSQDLAGGSSYEQYF. The CDR3 DNA reads as TGTGCCAGCAGCCAAGATCTTGCGGGAGGGAGCTCCTACGAGCAGTACTTC.

The DNA for the CDR3 is TGTGCCAGCAGCGATACACGGGATTCCGGCACAGATACGCAGTATTTT. Translated: CASSDTRDSGTDTQYF. The chain employs TRBV6-4 and TRBJ2-3; D perhaps matches TRBD2 (5 bases). From germline, CDR1 is MRHNA and CDR2 SNTAGT. The ends were cut back, 6 bases at V and 1 base at J, with 17 bases in the middle. The CDR3 loop spans 16 amino acids.

J is TRBJ2-2 and V is TRBV5-1; maybe TRBD1 (5 bases). Trimming cost V 0 bases and J 2 bases, with 11 bases left between them. Per the germline V gene, CDR1 is SGHRS and CDR2 is YFSETQ. There are 16 residues in the CDR3. The chain's CDR3 is CASSLAPTGNTGELFF. The CDR3 DNA reads as TGCGCCAGCAGCTTGGCCCCCACAGGTAACACCGGGGAGCTGTTTTTT.